This T cell receptor (beta chain) is drawn from a study of cytomegalovirus exposure and HLA in healthy donors (dated 2017 in TCRdb). Background for the entire study: According to an earlier analysis of a few hundred of the donors, some 180 million T cells yielded 117 million unique TCR beta sequences and roughly 280 Gb of sequence data. Roughly 5 DR-DQ haplotypes were handled as single units for association and clustering, since linkage in the cohort was strong. Roughly 290 gigabases of sequencing data and tens of millions of unique TCR sequences made up an early release that covered fewer than 650 HLA-typed donors. An earlier analysis of several hundred of the donors used high-throughput TCR beta sequencing to judge whether each TCR beta V gene segment behaved as functional or pseudogenic. The study aimed to test whether signatures of past pathogen exposure could be identified by cataloging public T cell receptors. Every repertoire in the discovery cohort had been generated on one and the same sequencing platform. The later analysis used no new phenotypic data to find candidate immune exposures, relying instead on TCR beta sequences and their occurrence across donors. Besides the first cohort of approximately 670 subjects, a separate validation cohort made up of 90 to 150 different subjects was used. In a later analysis, previously published TCR beta repertoires from 550 to 750 donors were re-analyzed and high-resolution HLA genotyping was added so that TCR occurrence patterns could be studied. Donor age, sex, ethnicity and CMV serostatus were compiled together with the repertoire data. In a later genetic analysis, genome-wide SNP genotypes for about 65% of the roughly 700 donors were used, and that subset was treated as a discovery cohort. Typing coverage differed by locus: A, B, C, DRB1 and DQB1 were typed in roughly 620-630 donors, DQA1 in about 560, DPA1 in 600 to 610, and DPB1 in 450 to 490. The T cell repertoires of around 670 subjects were profiled by immunosequencing and related to cytomegalovirus serostatus. HLA typing covered class I and class II loci at four-digit resolution. The genetic ancestry cluster associated with self-reported Caucasian donors included 65% to 90% of the roughly 400 genotyped donors. To predict cytomegalovirus infection status, the study combined high-throughput TCR immunosequencing, statistical association of individual TCRs with disease status, and machine learning. Among 398 genotyped donors of the cohort, an average of around 240,000 unique TCR beta nucleotide sequences were sequenced per donor, about a sixth of them non-productive.

The library was built by means of the immunoSEQ multiplex PCR assay. For the multiplex PCR, a mixture combining 60 forward primers for TCR Vbeta segments and 13 reverse primers for TCR Jbeta segments was used. Amplification of the CDR3 region of rearranged TCR beta genes was performed with a multiplex PCR assay on genomic DNA. The Illumina HiSeq System was used to sequence the amplified TCR beta libraries as 87-base-pair reads. Concerning the study's data processing: Across the roughly 640 repertoires, a later analysis counted 60 million to 90 million unique TCR beta chains, roughly 11 million of which were shared by at least two donors. To remove PCR and sequencing errors, raw reads were error-corrected and collapsed into unique sequences using a nearest-neighbor algorithm that merged closely related sequences. To assign V, D and J gene segments, CDR3 sequences were aligned to IMGT reference sequences. Each retained sequence needed at least a six-nucleotide match to both a V gene segment and a J gene segment. Rearrangements were classified as productive when the CDR3 lacked stop codons and remained in frame with V and J, and all other rearrangements were classified as non-productive. Following IMGT convention, CDR3 was defined as the stretch from the second conserved V-encoded cysteine to the conserved J-encoded phenylalanine. Sequences without an unambiguous match to a single V gene segment were excluded from the earlier analysis of a few hundred of the donors. An earlier analysis of under 750 of the donors called V segments functional above 56.7% productive rearrangements and segregating when the between-donor standard deviation exceeded 5%. A statistical classification framework was built for diagnosing cytomegalovirus status from the catalog of TCR beta chain sequences. A later analysis assigned V and J genes by comparing TCR nucleotide sequences with IMGT/GENE-DB human TR gene sequences. The TCRdist pipeline was used in a later analysis to assign CDR3 sequences and most-parsimonious VDJ recombination scenarios. A later analysis defined each TCR beta chain by its CDR3 amino acid sequence plus V-gene family, and excluded reads lacking a unique V-gene family. As a way to deal with suspected cross-contamination and a sequencing artifact, a later analysis dropped 450 to 600 nucleotide sequences that were highly shared and had low generation probability. A later analysis calculated a clonal expansion index for each public chain from normalized within-repertoire ranks of inferred template counts. Generation probabilities in a later analysis came from a VDJ recombination model fitted to out-of-frame rearrangements, and those results were checked against IGoR. Hypergeometric tests were used in a later analysis to score TCR-TCR, TCR-HLA and TCR-CMV co-occurrence, with a repertoire-size bias correction applied to the TCR pairs. To estimate false discovery rates, a later analysis permuted the HLA or CMV assignments 20 times. In a later analysis, co-occurring TCRs were grouped with DBSCAN, and TCRdist sequence similarity was added when clustering was performed within HLA-allele-positive subsets. Repertoires with fewer than 30,000 or more than 120,000 public chains, plus five repertoires with anomalous nucleotide sharing, were excluded from co-occurrence clustering. TCRdb stores this immuneACCESS table with in-frame sequences only. Part of the clones is absent; in the studies checked, under half of the shortfall reflects unresolved V genes, and no reason is known for the rest. Clone size and the V and J calls come from that table; the DNA yielded D and trimming. The sample contains 100,000 or so clones, 76% of them found a single time. The ten largest clones represent roughly 8% of the sample.

This clone was detected only once. Its antigen has not been determined. No much larger clone exists at a distance of one base, and base qualities are not known. Overall results and qualifications from the work: The study listed approximately 160 TCR beta chains as associated with cytomegalovirus. In a later analysis, several top co-occurrence clusters were reported to appear linked to parvovirus B19, influenza, CMV and Epstein-Barr virus. According to a later genetic analysis, donors in an Asian-associated ancestry cluster had fewer N-insertions in productive TCRs than the roughly 660-donor mean. Correlated functional status among segregating V segments might be attributable to linkage disequilibrium, but an unknown experimental factor could not be ruled out. V-gene and J-gene trimming of TCR beta chains was associated with a missense DCLRE1C variant in a later genetic analysis, and the association was replicated in an independent cohort. Broadly in line with IMGT annotations, most TCR beta V segments showed up in productive rearrangements about 87% or about 30% of the time in an earlier analysis of 450 to 750 of the donors. A few of the identified cytomegalovirus-associated TCR beta chains were confirmed in vitro to be specific for cytomegalovirus antigens. Cytomegalovirus status was reported to be diagnosed by the classifier with high specificity and sensitivity in both the original and validation cohorts. A later analysis associated about 17,000 TCR beta sequences with specific HLA alleles at a false discovery rate of 0.05. Roughly uniform sequencing depth across donors was assumed in presence/absence analyses, although this assumption may not hold. A further reported finding was that TCR beta sequences accurately predicted the HLA-A and HLA-B alleles for most subjects in the first cohort. Roughly 15 rarely observed V segments, including chromosome 9 orphons, were excluded from the earlier analysis of about 610 of the donors because counts were too low. Some IMGT-functional V segments, including TRBV6-2 and TRBV6-3, could not be told apart with the 87-base-pair reads, so those segments were excluded. A later analysis found that TCR association rates varied across HLA loci, with DRB1 alleles showing the most associated TCRs and HLA-C alleles the fewest. The sequencing pipeline was judged likely to have produced a cluster of highly shared sequence variants as a technical artifact. Strong co-occurrence of HLA alleles, especially DR and DQ, made assigning TCR associations to individual alleles difficult. A later analysis found that HLA-associated TCR beta chains were more clonally expanded and had lower generation probabilities than equally common non-associated chains. It was suggested by the authors that the approach could potentially be generalized to other disease states and immunological phenotypes. Because some donors lacked HLA typing at each locus, the association tests relied only on the typed subset. In this cohort, only TCR beta chains were sequenced, and detectable features were limited by the absence of alpha or paired-chain data. Most TCR sequences were observed very rarely across donors, whereas some public TCRs were present in many individuals. The only immune exposure information available for the cohort was CMV serostatus. In a later analysis, most CMV-associated TCR beta chains were found to appear HLA-restricted, with HLA associations seemingly driven largely by CMV exposure.

From cysteine to phenylalanine, the CDR3 is 13 amino acids long. The kept DNA is CDR3 alone, 39 bases in frame from the first base. V was cut back by 5 bases and J by 4 bases, leaving a gap of 9 bases between them. CDR1 is given as SGHTA and CDR2 as FQGNSA, both from the germline V gene. The cohort was made up of approximately 670 healthy bone marrow donors. At the time of sampling, every cohort member was nominally healthy, though immune exposures that went unrecorded were likely present. The donor tested CMV seropositive, placing the donor among the approximately 290 seropositive members of the cohort. Every donor gave a peripheral blood sample, and the peripheral blood mononuclear cells from that sample were used for TCR beta sequencing. The Qiagen DNeasy Blood Extraction Kit was used to extract genomic DNA from the blood cell samples.

The chain was built from TRBV7-2 and TRBJ1-5, with a tentative D gene TRBD1 over 6 matching bases. The clonotype originates from a man aged 40-50 years in good health and CMV-seropositive. Material for sequencing was PBMCs. The CDR3 reads as follows: CASSLGQNQPQHF. The DNA sequence follows: TGTGCCAGCAGCCTAGGACAGAATCAGCCCCAGCATTTT.